Listed here are 32 T cell receptor beta chains from one sample, sequenced in a study of T cells after yellow fever vaccination. TCRdb analysed the 5' RACE reads with MiXCR anew, one entry per CDR3 protein. The data show over 250,000 distinct CDR3 sequences, approximately 5.2% seen once. Sequencing was performed on CD4+ T cells sorted from PBMCs, taken on the day of the yellow fever booster vaccination. These receptors were taken from a man in his late teens or twenties who received the YFV17D yellow fever vaccine.

This chain connects TRBV11-2 to TRBJ2-2; D is possibly TRBD1 (6 bases). Germline V gene lookup returns CDR1 SGHAT and CDR2 FQNNGV. V shed 6 bases and J shed 6 bases, with 23 bases lying between them. The CDR3 has 17 amino acids. CDR3: CASRTLDSRNRPGELFF. The CDR3 region has the DNA TGTGCCAGCAGGACCCTGGACAGTCGTAATCGACCCGGGGAGCTGTTTTTT.

V and J are TRBV20-1 and TRBJ1-5; TRBD1 is a possible D gene (5 bases). The ends were cut back, 6 bases at V and 9 bases at J, with 18 bases in the middle. The CDR3 has 13 amino acids. In germline, CDR1 is DFQATT, CDR2 SNEGSKA (reference sequence). The CDR3 DNA reads as TGCAGTGCCCATGAGGGGCCCGGAGGGCCCCAGCATTTT. It encodes CSAHEGPGGPQHF.

This clonotype has a handful of counts. The chain links TRBV7-2 to TRBJ2-2, with 7 bases aligning to TRBD1. CDR1 SGHTA and CDR2 FQGNSA come from the germline V gene. V shed 5 bases and J 3 bases; nucleotides not matched to a gene: 6. CDR3 length: 15 amino acids. CDR3 sequence (DNA): TGTGCCAGCAGCCAAGGACAGGTGCACACCGGGGAGCTGTTTTTT. This encodes CASSQGQVHTGELFF.

This clonotype was recorded a few times. J is TRBJ2-7 and V is TRBV28; D might be TRBD1 (5 bases). The germline V gene has CDR1 MDHEN and CDR2 SYDVKM. CDR3 length: 14 residues. The V end lost 5 bases, the J end lost 4 bases, and 15 bases lay between the germline ends. CDR3 amino acids: CASSDARQPYEQYV. CDR3 nucleotide sequence: TGTGCCAGCAGTGACGCGCGACAGCCATACGAGCAGTACGTC.

This clonotype was detected a few times. The chain combines TRBV6-5 with TRBJ2-3; D gene uncertain. V lost 3 bases to trimming and J lost 0 bases, with 10 bases between them. This CDR3 region has 15 residues. Germline loops: CDR1 MNHEY, CDR2 SVGAGI. The DNA for the CDR3 is TGTGCCAGCAGTTATGGGCAGGTCAGCACAGATACGCAGTATTTT. Translation: CASSYGQVSTDTQYF.

This chain joins TRBV7-2 and TRBJ1-2; D uncertain. Trimming stripped 3 bases from V and 7 bases from J, with 6 bases between. Germline CDR1 reads SGHTA; CDR2 reads FQGNSA. This CDR3 comprises 11 residues. CDR3: CASSFGVGYTF. DNA of the CDR3: TGTGCCAGCAGCTTTGGGGTTGGCTACACCTTC.

This clonotype has just a few counts. The chain is built from TRBV10-1 and TRBJ2-7, with TRBD1 matching 9 bases. The germline gives CDR1 WNHNN, CDR2 SYGVQD (reference sequence). The junction had 10 bases not matched to a gene; V was cut back by 10 bases and J by 6 bases. This CDR3 spans 13 amino acids. CDR3 sequence (DNA): TGCGCCAACCGGGACAGGGATGCTACCGAGCAGTACGTC. This gives the protein CANRDRDATEQYV.

This clonotype was detected many times. The chain links TRBV5-5 to TRBJ1-6; D is ambiguous. Trimming stripped 5 bases from V and 0 bases from J, with 9 bases between. This CDR3 is built from 15 residues. The germline gives CDR1 SGHKS, CDR2 YYEKEE (reference sequence). Here the CDR3 reads CASRRGYSYNSPLHF. Here the CDR3 DNA reads TGTGCCAGCAGAAGAGGGTACTCCTATAATTCACCCCTCCACTTT.

V is TRBV7-9 and J is TRBJ1-4, with 9 positions matching TRBD1. The CDR3 length is 16 residues. In germline, CDR1 is SEHNR, CDR2 FQNEAQ (reference sequence). The J segment lost 3 bases and the V segment lost 5 bases, leaving 7 bases of the junction unmatched. CDR3 nucleotide sequence: TGTGCCAGCAGCCATGGACAGGGGTTAGCTAATGAAAAACTGTTTTTT. Protein product: CASSHGQGLANEKLFF. The full variable domain, completed using reference TRBV7-9 and TRBJ1-4, is DTGVSQNPRHKITKRGQNVTFRCDPISEHNRLYWYRQTLGQGPEFLTYFQNEAQLEKSRLLSDRFSAERPKGSFSTLEIQRTEQGDSAMYLCASSHGQGLANEKLFFGSGTQLSVL.

Many counts were recorded for this clonotype. This rearrangement joins TRBV12-3 or TRBV12-4 to TRBJ2-3; TRBD2 agrees at 7 bases. Germline trimming cut 5 bases from V and 4 bases from J; bases unmatched to any gene: 15. This CDR3 has 17 residues. The CDR3 region is CASSPWTSGEGSDTQYF. DNA for the CDR3: TGTGCCAGCAGTCCCTGGACGAGCGGGGAGGGATCAGATACGCAGTATTTT.

The genes are TRBV6-2 or TRBV6-3 and TRBJ1-1; the D gene is possibly TRBD1 (5 bases). Trimming pared 1 base from V and 7 bases from J, leaving 7 bases between. The CDR3 has 12 amino acids. In germline, CDR1 is MNHEY, CDR2 SVGEGT. CDR3 nucleotide sequence: TGTGCCAGCAGTTACTGGGGGGTTGAAGCTTTCTTT. Protein product: CASSYWGVEAFF.

This clonotype has more than one count but fewer than ten. J is TRBJ2-5 and V is TRBV7-9; 7 bases fit TRBD2. CDR1 and CDR2 from the germline V gene are SEHNR and FQNEAQ (reference sequence). This CDR3 region has 15 residues. J gave up 5 bases and V 1 base, and 7 bases lay outside the gene matches. The CDR3 loop reads CASSLGEGLEETQYF. CDR3 coding DNA: TGTGCCAGCAGCTTAGGGGAGGGTCTGGAGGAGACCCAGTACTTC. The full variable domain, with the rest looked up from reference TRBV7-9 and TRBJ2-5, is DTGVSQNPRHKITKRGQNVTFRCDPISEHNRLYWYRQTLGQGPEFLTYFQNEAQLEKSRLLSDRFSAERPKGSFSTLEIQRTEQGDSAMYLCASSLGEGLEETQYFGPGTRLLVL.

This clonotype has ten or more counts. An end of the junction does not agree with germline; a read error may underlie this. The chain couples TRBV4-1 to TRBJ2-7; 7 nucleotides align to TRBD2. CDR1 is MGHRA and CDR2 is YSYEKL in the germline V gene. The CDR3 is made up of 11 amino acids. CDR3: CASSQGEGRNF. The CDR3 coding sequence is TGCGCCAGCAGCCAGGGGGAGGGGCGGAACTTC.

V is TRBV15 and J is TRBJ2-3; 9 nucleotides line up with TRBD2. V shed 0 bases and J 1 base; nucleotides not matched to a gene: 2. The CDR3 runs to 16 residues. CDR1 LNHNV and CDR2 YYDKDF come from the germline V gene (reference sequence). The CDR3 reads CATSRDQRGGTDTQYF. In DNA, the CDR3 is TGTGCCACCAGCAGAGACCAGCGGGGGGGCACAGATACGCAGTATTTT.

This clonotype has a handful of counts. V is TRBV20-1 and J is TRBJ2-5, with D unclear. V gave up 3 bases and J gave up 5 bases, with 7 bases separating them. This CDR3 spans 11 amino acids. CDR1 and CDR2 from the germline V gene are DFQATT and SNEGSKA (reference sequence). CDR3 nucleotides: TGCAGTGCTAGTTCATCGGAGACCCAGTACTTC. Protein product: CSASSSETQYF.

This clonotype showed up many times. The chain uses TRBV7-2 and TRBJ2-3; TRBD2 might be the D (6 bases). The ends were cut back, 6 bases at V and 0 bases at J, with 16 bases in the middle. In germline, CDR1 is SGHTA, CDR2 FQGNSA. The CDR3 spans 16 residues. The CDR3 here is CASRRGRDPSTDTQYF. CDR3 nucleotide sequence: TGTGCCAGCAGGCGGGGTAGGGACCCTAGCACAGATACGCAGTATTTT.

The table lists this clonotype with a few counts. The J gene is TRBJ2-2, the V gene TRBV5-1; 7 bases map to TRBD1. Germline CDR1 SGHRS, CDR2 YFSETQ. The length of the CDR3 is 15 residues. J gave up 0 bases and V 3 bases, and 2 bases lay outside the gene matches. The CDR3 nucleotides read TGCGCCAGCAGCTGGGACAGCACGAACACCGGGGAGCTGTTTTTT. Its protein product is CASSWDSTNTGELFF.

The chain recombines TRBV19 with TRBJ1-5, with 8 nucleotides matching TRBD1. Germline-derived CDR1 and CDR2 are LNHDA and SQIVND (reference sequence). This CDR3 has 17 residues. With 1 base clipped from V and 3 bases from J, the junction kept 8 bases outside the gene matches. Written as DNA, the CDR3 is TGTGCCAGTAGTATAGTCGGACAGGGCGTATCCAATCAGCCCCAGCATTTT. This gives the protein CASSIVGQGVSNQPQHF.

This clonotype was picked up a small number of times. The chain carries TRBV5-1 and TRBJ1-2; 7 nucleotides agree with TRBD1. Per the germline V gene, CDR1 is SGHRS and CDR2 is YFSETQ. The CDR3 length is 14 residues. V lost 0 bases, J lost 5 bases, and 4 bases stayed unmatched. CDR3 sequence (DNA): TGCGCCAGCAGCTTGGTTCCAGGGGGGTATGGCTACACCTTC. This encodes CASSLVPGGYGYTF. Based on the CDR3 plus reference TRBV5-1 and TRBJ1-2, the full variable domain is KAGVTQTPRYLIKTRGQQVTLSCSPISGHRSVSWYQQTPGQGLQFLFEYFSETQRNKGNFPGRFSGRQFSNSRSEMNVSTLELGDSALYLCASSLVPGGYGYTFGSGTRLTVV.

The chain is built from TRBV6-6 and TRBJ2-5; no clear D gene. Germline V gene data show CDR1 as MNHNY and CDR2 as SVGAGI (reference sequence). The CDR3 extends over 13 amino acids. V shed 6 bases and J shed 1 base, with 9 bases lying between them. This CDR3 reads CASSSPIQETQYF. CDR3 bases: TGTGCCAGCAGCTCCCCCATCCAAGAGACCCAGTACTTC.

This sequence joins TRBV20-1 and TRBJ2-7; TRBD1 matches at 11 bases. There are 14 residues in the CDR3. Germline V gene sequence: CDR1 DFQATT, CDR2 SNEGSKA (reference sequence). V gave up 6 bases and J gave up 3 bases; unmatched junction bases: 7. As DNA, the CDR3 is TGCAGTGCCTATCAAGGGACAGGGGGCTACGAGCAGTACGTC. The encoded protein is CSAYQGTGGYEQYV.

This clonotype was observed many times. The chain carries TRBV29-1 and TRBJ2-2; 7 bases fit TRBD1. CDR1 and CDR2 from the germline V gene are SQVTM and ANQGSEA. CDR3 size: 13 residues. Unmatched junction bases numbered 3, after V lost 7 bases and J lost 1 base. CDR3 sequence: CSAGQKNTGELFF. The DNA for the CDR3 is TGCAGCGCGGGACAGAAGAACACCGGGGAGCTGTTTTTT.

The table lists this clonotype with many counts. The chain carries TRBV7-2 and TRBJ1-5; tentatively, D is TRBD1 (5 bases). V was clipped by 1 base and J by 7 bases, with 11 bases between them. CDR3 length: 14 amino acids. From germline, CDR1 is SGHTA and CDR2 FQGNSA. The CDR3: CASSLGDRGQPQHF. The CDR3 nucleotides are TGTGCCAGCAGCTTAGGTGACAGAGGACAGCCCCAGCATTTT.

Here the CDR3 DNA reads TGCAGCGGATCGTCCGGGACACCTAATGAGCAGTTCTTC. Translating it yields CSGSSGTPNEQFF. The rearrangement uses TRBV29-1 and TRBJ2-1; a possible D gene is TRBD1 (6 bases). This CDR3 has 13 residues. V gave up 7 bases and J gave up 7 bases, with 17 bases separating them. Germline lookup yields CDR1 SQVTM and CDR2 ANQGSEA.

This clonotype was counted only a few times. The chain joins TRBV6-5 to TRBJ2-7; no definite D call. Per germline, CDR1 MNHEY and CDR2 SVGAGI. V was clipped by 10 bases and J by 3 bases, with 10 bases between them. The length of the CDR3 is 11 residues. The CDR3: CATSQNYEQYF. The DNA for the CDR3 is TGTGCCACCTCCCAAAACTACGAGCAGTACTTC.

This clonotype came up many times. The chain recombines TRBV7-2 with TRBJ2-5; D uncertain. V dropped 5 bases and J dropped 2 bases, with 9 bases sitting between them. The CDR3 spans 13 residues. Germline-derived CDR1 and CDR2 are SGHTA and FQGNSA. The CDR3 DNA reads as TGTGCCAGCAGCGGTACTGGGCAAGAGACCCAGTACTTC. Translated, it gives CASSGTGQETQYF.

This clonotype was recorded at least ten times. The genes are TRBV4-1 and TRBJ1-5, with 12 bases lining up with TRBD1. The junction had 7 bases not matched to a gene; V was cut back by 2 bases and J by 5 bases. This CDR3 is 17 amino acids long. Germline CDR1 and CDR2: MGHRA and YSYEKL. The CDR3 region has the DNA TGCGCCAGCAGCCAACACGGGACAGGGGGCGTAGATCAGCCCCAGCATTTT. As protein: CASSQHGTGGVDQPQHF.

The genes are TRBV7-3 and TRBJ2-7, with TRBD1 matching over 8 bases. V lost 4 bases to trimming and J lost 5 bases; unmatched junction nucleotides: 4. This CDR3 spans 13 amino acids. Germline CDR1 and CDR2: SGHTA and FQGTGA. The DNA of the CDR3 is TGTGCCAGCAGCTCTGACAGGGGCCACGAGCAGTACTTC. This sequence encodes CASSSDRGHEQYF.

The rearrangement links TRBV7-3 to TRBJ2-5; the D call may be TRBD1 or TRBD2 (5 bases each). The CDR3 consists of 15 residues. The germline gives CDR1 SGHTA, CDR2 FQGTGA. V lost 1 base and J lost 3, with 12 bases in between. DNA for the CDR3: TGTGCCAGCAGCTTAAATGGGGGATTGGAAGAGACCCAGTACTTC. Amino acids: CASSLNGGLEETQYF.

This clonotype was counted many times. The V gene is TRBV7-3, the J gene TRBJ2-1; the D is unclear. The CDR3 totals 15 residues. Trimming removed 1 base from V and 7 bases from J, with 14 bases in between. The V gene's germline CDR1 is SGHTA and CDR2 FQGTGA. CDR3 nucleotides: TGTGCCAGCAGCTTAAATGTCGGTCAGTTGAATGAGCAGTTCTTC. It translates to CASSLNVGQLNEQFF.

The rearrangement uses TRBV7-8 and TRBJ1-2; D perhaps matches TRBD1 (5 bases). Germline-derived CDR1 and CDR2 are SGHVS and FQNEAQ. The CDR3 has 18 residues. Trimming pared 0 bases from V and 4 bases from J, leaving 21 bases between. The CDR3: CASSLAVGADTRIYGYTF. DNA of the CDR3: TGTGCCAGCAGCTTAGCGGTAGGAGCGGACACGCGAATCTATGGCTACACCTTC.

This clonotype was seen repeatedly, ten times or more. This rearrangement joins TRBV7-2 to TRBJ1-2, with D hard to call. Germline CDR1 reads SGHTA; CDR2 reads FQGNSA. This CDR3 is 14 amino acids long. The V and J ends lost 0 bases and 8 bases respectively, with 13 bases between them. Here the CDR3 DNA reads TGTGCCAGCAGCTTAGCGGAGGTCTCGGGCGGCTACACCTTC. Translated: CASSLAEVSGGYTF.